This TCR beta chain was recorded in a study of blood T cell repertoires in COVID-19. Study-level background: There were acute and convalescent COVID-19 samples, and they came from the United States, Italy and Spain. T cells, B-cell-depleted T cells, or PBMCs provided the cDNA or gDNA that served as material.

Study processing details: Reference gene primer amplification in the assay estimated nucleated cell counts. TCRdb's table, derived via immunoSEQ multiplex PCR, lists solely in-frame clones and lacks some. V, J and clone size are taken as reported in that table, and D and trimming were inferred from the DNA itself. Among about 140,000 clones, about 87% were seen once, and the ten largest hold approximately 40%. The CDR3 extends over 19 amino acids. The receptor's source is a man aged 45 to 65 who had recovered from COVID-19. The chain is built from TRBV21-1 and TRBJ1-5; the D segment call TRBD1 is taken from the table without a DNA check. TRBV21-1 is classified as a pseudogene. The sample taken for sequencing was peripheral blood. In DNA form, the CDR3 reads TGTGCCAGCAGCAAAGCGAGGGGGCGAGATTATGGTAGCAATCAGCCCCAGCATTTT. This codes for CASSKARGRDYGSNQPQHF.